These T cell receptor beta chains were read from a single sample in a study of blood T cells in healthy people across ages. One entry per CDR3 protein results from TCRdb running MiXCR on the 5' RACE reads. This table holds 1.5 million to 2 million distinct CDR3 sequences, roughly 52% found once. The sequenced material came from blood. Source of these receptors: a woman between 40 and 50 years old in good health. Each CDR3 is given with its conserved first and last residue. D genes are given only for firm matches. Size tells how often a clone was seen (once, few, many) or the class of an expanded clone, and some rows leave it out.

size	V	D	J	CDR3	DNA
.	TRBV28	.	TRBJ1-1	CASSLYPDRNTEAFF	TGTGCCAGCAGTTTATACCCGGACAGGAACACTGAAGCTTTCTTT
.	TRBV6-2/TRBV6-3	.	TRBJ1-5	CASTRAGSNQPQHF	TGTGCCAGCACCCGAGCGGGAAGCAATCAGCCCCAGCATTTT
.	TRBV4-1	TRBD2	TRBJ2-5	CASSQGLAGVWETQYF	TGCGCCAGCAGCCAAGGTCTAGCGGGGGTCTGGGAGACCCAGTACTTC
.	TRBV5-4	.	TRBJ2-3	CASSSPSPAGGTQYF	TGTGCCAGCAGCTCACCGAGTCCCGCCGGGGGTACGCAGTATTTT
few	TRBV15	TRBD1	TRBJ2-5	CATRTGGLGETQYF	TGTGCCACCCGGACAGGGGGCTTAGGAGAGACCCAGTACTTC
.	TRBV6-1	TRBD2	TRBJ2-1	CASRGSRGGEESYNEQFF	TGTGCCAGCAGAGGGAGCCGGGGGGGCGAGGAATCCTACAATGAGCAGTTCTTC
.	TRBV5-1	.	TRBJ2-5	CASSAEGYQETQYF	TGCGCCAGCAGCGCGGAGGGGTACCAAGAGACCCAGTACTTC
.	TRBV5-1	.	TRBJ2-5	CASSDPRGETQYF	TGCGCCAGCAGCGACCCCAGGGGAGAGACCCAGTACTTC
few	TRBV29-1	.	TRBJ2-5	CSVLVETQYF	TGCAGCGTCCTCGTGGAGACCCAGTACTTC
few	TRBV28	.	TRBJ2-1	CASSRPEQGVDEQFF	TGTGCCAGCAGCCGACCGGAACAGGGAGTCGATGAGCAGTTCTTC
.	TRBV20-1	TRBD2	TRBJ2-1	CSAMTSGGYNEQFF	TGCAGTGCGATGACTAGCGGGGGATACAATGAGCAGTTCTTC
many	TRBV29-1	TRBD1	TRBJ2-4	CSVETGVDIQYF	TGCAGCGTTGAGACAGGGGTAGACATTCAGTACTTC
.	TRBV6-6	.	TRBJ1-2	CASSFQAGDYGYTF	TGTGCCAGCAGTTTCCAGGCAGGGGACTATGGCTACACCTTC
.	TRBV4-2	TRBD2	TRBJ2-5	CASSQVAGAYNEQYF	TGTGCCAGCAGCCAAGTAGCGGGGGCCTACAATGAGCAGTACTTC
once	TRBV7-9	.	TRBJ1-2	CASSWDPSSYTF	TGTGCCAGCAGCTGGGACCCCTCGAGCTACACCTTC
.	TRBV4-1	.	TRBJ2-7	CASSLAGDRSPYEQYF	TGCGCCAGCAGCCTCGCAGGGGACCGATCCCCGTACGAGCAGTACTTC
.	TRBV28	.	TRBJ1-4	CASSLAGTFNEKLFF	TGTGCCAGCAGTTTGGCCGGGACATTTAATGAAAAACTGTTTTTT
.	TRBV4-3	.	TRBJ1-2	CASSQVEVGYDAGYTF	TGCGCCAGCAGCCAAGTTGAAGTAGGCTATGACGCCGGCTACACCTTC
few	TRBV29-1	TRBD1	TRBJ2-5	CSVETGTGQTGRRIQYF	TGCAGCGTTGAAACCGGGACAGGACAAACGGGACGACGGATTCAGTACTTC
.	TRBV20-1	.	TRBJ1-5	CSASGGRGYNQPQHF	TGCAGTGCTAGCGGGGGAAGGGGTTACAATCAGCCCCAGCATTTT
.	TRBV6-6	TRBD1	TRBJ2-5	CASSHGTGFETQYF	TGTGCCAGCAGCCACGGGACAGGGTTCGAGACCCAGTACTTC
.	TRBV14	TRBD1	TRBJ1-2	CASSLRTGGYGYTF	TGTGCCAGCAGCTTACGGACAGGCGGCTATGGCTACACCTTC
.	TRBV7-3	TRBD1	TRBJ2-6	CASSLVGQALPSGANVLTF	TGTGCCAGCAGCTTAGTCGGACAGGCCCTTCCCTCTGGGGCCAACGTCCTGACTTTC
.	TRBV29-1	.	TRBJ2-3	CSVSAFPTDTQYF	TGCAGCGTTTCGGCCTTCCCCACAGATACGCAGTATTTT
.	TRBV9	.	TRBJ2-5	CASSVSGTIQETQYF	TGTGCCAGCAGCGTTAGCGGAACTATACAAGAGACCCAGTACTTC
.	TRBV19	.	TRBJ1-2	CASSWVRVHGYTF	TGTGCCAGTAGTTGGGTCAGGGTGCATGGCTACACCTTC
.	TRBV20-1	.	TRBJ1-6	CSASLAQNSPLHF	TGCAGTGCTAGTTTGGCCCAGAATTCACCCCTCCACTTT
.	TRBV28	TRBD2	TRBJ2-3	CASSSLSGGVDTQYF	TGTGCCAGCAGTTCACTAAGCGGGGGGGTAGATACGCAGTATTTT
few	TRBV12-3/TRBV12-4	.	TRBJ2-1	CASSPAGTGRNEQFF	TGTGCCAGCAGTCCGGCTGGCACAGGGCGCAATGAGCAGTTCTTC